Following are 5 T cell receptor beta chains from one sample sequenced in a study of graft-versus-host responses after intestinal transplantation. The table came from immunoSEQ multiplex PCR; TCRdb's copy has only in-frame clones and leaves some out. Of tens of thousands of clones in the sample, around 90% were seen once. The sequencing used PBMCs, collected 26 days after transplant. The source of these receptors is a human patient who received an intestinal transplant, so some T cells may come from the graft donor.

V and J are TRBV5-1 and TRBJ2-3; maybe TRBD2 (5 bases). The V gene's germline CDR1 is SGHRS and CDR2 YFSETQ. V lost 5 bases to trimming and J lost 6 bases, with 7 bases between them. This CDR3 has 11 amino acids. The CDR3 region has the DNA TGCGCCAGCAGACGAGGGGATACGCAGTATTTT. The encoded protein is CASRRGDTQYF.

This clone showed up just once. V usage is TRBV2 and J usage is TRBJ2-2; 7 bases agree with TRBD1. Trimming at V came to 5 bases and at J to 3 bases, leaving 6 bases not matched to a gene. Germline V gene data show CDR1 as SNHLY and CDR2 as FYNNEI. This CDR3 contains 15 residues. The CDR3 nucleotides are TGTGCCAGCAGTCCCCGGGACAGTGACACCGGGGAGCTGTTTTTT. Translation gives CASSPRDSDTGELFF.

The chain links TRBV4-2 to TRBJ1-5, with 7 bases lining up with TRBD1. CDR3 size: 16 residues. Germline values: CDR1 LGHNA, CDR2 YNFKEQ. After removal of 1 base from V and 0 bases from J, the junction contained 3 bases not matched to a gene. CDR3 amino acids: CASSQGRTGSNQPQHF. The CDR3 region has the DNA TGTGCCAGCAGCCAAGGGAGGACAGGTAGCAATCAGCCCCAGCATTTT.

The chain is built from TRBV14 and TRBJ2-7; 9 bases are a match to TRBD1. The CDR3 totals 13 residues. Germline CDR1 reads SGHDN; CDR2 reads FVKESK. The V and J ends lost 4 bases and 9 bases, in that order; junction bases with no gene match: 7. The CDR3 DNA sequence: TGTGCCAGCAGCCCCATACAGGGGGCAGGGCAGTACTTC. Its translation is CASSPIQGAGQYF.

This chain links TRBV12-1 with TRBJ2-3; whether TRBD2, the table's D call, matches the DNA was not checked. TRBV12-1 is a pseudogene locus. The CDR3 sequence is 15 residues long. In nucleotides, the CDR3 is TGTGCCAGCAACGCGGAGGCGGGGGGGTCTGATACGCAGTATTTT. Amino acids: CASNAEAGGSDTQYF.